These 17 T cell receptor beta chains share one sample of origin, sequenced in a study of cytomegalovirus exposure and HLA in healthy donors. It was with 60 Vbeta and 13 Jbeta primers that the PCR ran. Only in-frame clones appear in the TCRdb table, and some are missing; sequencing was by immunoSEQ multiplex PCR. The profile shows under 200,000 clones, about three quarters of them singletons. Sequenced input: PBMCs. The receptors were gathered from a woman aged 35 to 49 in good health and CMV-seropositive.

The chain links TRBV18 to TRBJ1-3, with D possibly TRBD1 on 6 matching bases. Deletions cut 3 bases from V and 0 bases from J, with 15 bases between. This CDR3 contains 17 residues. Germline CDR1 KGHSH, CDR2 LQKENI. The CDR3 loop reads CASSPPTGQNSGNTIYF. The CDR3 bases are TGTGCCAGCTCACCCCCGACGGGACAAAACTCTGGAAACACCATATATTTT.

The genes are TRBV4-3 and TRBJ2-3; the match to TRBD2 covers 12 bases. The CDR3 totals 16 residues. Losses at the gene ends were 0 bases for V and 9 bases for J; bases not matched to a gene: 7. Germline V gene lookup returns CDR1 LGHNA and CDR2 YSLEER. The CDR3 reads CASSQDLASGGATQYF. In nucleotides, the CDR3 is TGCGCCAGCAGCCAAGATTTGGCTAGCGGGGGGGCAACGCAGTATTTT.

The chain carries TRBV30 and TRBJ2-7, with D perhaps TRBD1 (6 bases). This CDR3 has 14 residues. V was pared by 3 bases and J by 3 bases, with 15 bases between. Germline lookup yields CDR1 GTSNPN and CDR2 SVGIG (reference sequence). CDR3 loop: CAWRSGQGHYEQYF. The CDR3 region has the DNA TGTGCCTGGAGGTCAGGGCAGGGGCACTACGAGCAGTACTTC.

The chain recombines TRBV30 with TRBJ1-5, with a weak D call TRBD1 (5 bases). The CDR3 is made up of 16 amino acids. V lost 0 bases and J 3 bases, leaving 15 bases between the germline ends. Germline-derived CDR1 and CDR2 are GTSNPN and SVGIG (reference sequence). CDR3: CAWSVQTAMLNQPQHF. The CDR3 DNA is TGTGCCTGGAGTGTACAGACAGCCATGCTCAATCAGCCCCAGCATTTT.

The V and J genes are TRBV6-1 and TRBJ1-1; D gene uncertain. Trimming removed 0 bases from V and 12 bases from J, with 20 bases in between. The CDR3 length is 15 residues. CDR1 and CDR2 (germline): MNHNS, SASEGT. DNA for the CDR3: TGTGCCAGCAGTGAAGCCTCTTGGGCCCGTGGTCAAACTTTCTTT. This translates into CASSEASWARGQTFF.

The gene calls are TRBV5-1 and TRBJ2-1, with TRBD2 as a possible D gene (6 bases). The CDR3 has 15 residues. Trimming took 4 bases from V and 7 from J, leaving 18 bases between them. Per the germline V gene, CDR1 is SGHRS and CDR2 is YFSETQ. This CDR3 is CASSLVGSGPNEQFF. The DNA of the CDR3 is TGCGCCAGCAGCCTGGTGGGTAGCGGTCCTAATGAGCAGTTCTTC.

This chain joins TRBV4-1 and TRBJ2-1; 10 nucleotides line up with TRBD2. The CDR3 is 16 residues long. Germline CDR1 is MGHRA and CDR2 is YSYEKL. J was trimmed by 3 bases and V by 2 bases; bases with no gene match: 4. The CDR3 coding sequence is TGCGCCAGCAGCCAAAGAGCGGGAGGGCTCTACAATGAGCAGTTCTTC. Amino acids: CASSQRAGGLYNEQFF.

The rearrangement links TRBV6-4 to TRBJ2-3; TRBD2 matches at 9 bases. V shed 4 bases and J 1 base; nucleotides not matched to a gene: 0. Looked up from germline, CDR1 is MRHNA and CDR2 is SNTAGT. The CDR3 has 14 amino acids. The CDR3, as DNA: TGTGCCAGCAGTGGGACTAGCGGCACAGATACGCAGTATTTT. It yields the protein CASSGTSGTDTQYF.

This clone was seen more than once but under ten times. The V gene is TRBV18, the J gene TRBJ2-7; 9 positions agree with TRBD1. Losses at the gene ends were 3 bases for V and 4 bases for J; bases not matched to a gene: 4. This CDR3 has 14 residues. Germline CDR1 and CDR2: KGHSH and LQKENI. The CDR3 nucleotides are TGTGCCAGCTCACCTCGACAGGGGGTATACGAGCAGTACTTC. Translation gives CASSPRQGVYEQYF. Combining the CDR3 with reference TRBV18 and TRBJ2-7 gives the whole variable domain NAGVMQNPRHLVRRRGQEARLRCSPMKGHSHVYWYRQLPEEGLKFMVYLQKENIIDESGMPKERFSAEFPKEGPSILRIQQVVRGDSAAYFCASSPRQGVYEQYFGPGTRLTVT.

This chain uses TRBV12-5 with TRBJ1-2; possible D gene TRBD1, 6 bases. The CDR3 totals 15 residues. Germline V lookup: CDR1 LGHNT, CDR2 FRNRAP. The V and J ends lost 1 base and 4 bases respectively, with 13 bases between them. Here the CDR3 reads CASGLAQGGVYGYTF. The CDR3 DNA is TGTGCTAGTGGTTTGGCGCAAGGGGGGGTCTATGGCTACACCTTC.

This clone was counted once. The rearrangement uses TRBV19 and TRBJ2-7; the match to TRBD2 covers 10 bases. The CDR3 length is 15 residues. Germline CDR1 reads LNHDA; CDR2 reads SQIVND (reference sequence). V was clipped by 3 bases and J by 1 base; unmatched bases: 3. This CDR3 is CASSIVSGGSYEQYF. In nucleotides, the CDR3 is TGTGCCAGTAGTATTGTTAGCGGGGGGTCCTACGAGCAGTACTTC.

This chain uses TRBV5-4 with TRBJ2-7; 12 positions match TRBD2. From germline, CDR1 is SGHNT and CDR2 YYREEE (reference sequence). The J segment lost 6 bases and the V segment lost 5 bases, leaving 12 bases of the junction unmatched. This CDR3 spans 16 amino acids. The CDR3 region has the DNA TGTGCCAGCAGTCCCAAGGGGGGACTAGCGGGCCTCGAGCAGTACTTC. Translating it yields CASSPKGGLAGLEQYF.

A single count supports this clone. CDR3 DNA: TGTGCCAGCAGTTTTGGGCAGAACTATGGCTACACCTTC. This translates into CASSFGQNYGYTF. The chain uses TRBV28 and TRBJ1-2, with D uncertain. Trimming shortened V by 3 bases and J by 2 bases, and 7 bases separated the two germline ends. The CDR3 loop spans 13 amino acids. Looked up from germline, CDR1 is MDHEN and CDR2 is SYDVKM.

This sequence joins TRBV21-1 and TRBJ1-1; the D call of TRBD1 is as the table states it, not checked on the DNA. TRBV21-1 is a listed pseudogene. The CDR3 is 16 amino acids. This chain's CDR3 is CASSLTCTGGNTEAFF. CDR3 coding DNA: TGTGCCAGCAGCCTGACCTGCACAGGGGGGAACACTGAAGCTTTCTTT.

V gene TRBV7-9 combines with J gene TRBJ1-4; tentatively, D is TRBD1 (5 bases). Germline assignment: CDR1 SEHNR and CDR2 FQNEAQ (reference sequence). This CDR3 has 13 residues. Trimming removed 4 bases at V and 11 bases at J, with 14 bases between. In nucleotides, the CDR3 is TGTGCCAGCAGCTCAATGGGGCTTCCGAAACTGTTTTTT. Protein sequence: CASSSMGLPKLFF.

This chain joins TRBV11-2 and TRBJ2-1; 13 bases map to TRBD2. V shed 6 bases and J 4 bases; nucleotides not matched to a gene: 9. The CDR3 runs to 17 residues. Germline loops: CDR1 SGHAT, CDR2 FQNNGV. The DNA of the CDR3 is TGTGCCAGCAGGCCCGGGACTAGCGGGACCCGTTACAATGAGCAGTTCTTC. This translates into CASRPGTSGTRYNEQFF.

The V and J genes are TRBV7-2 and TRBJ1-2, with D possibly being TRBD1 (5 bases). The V end lost 8 bases, the J end lost 8 bases, and 18 bases lay between the germline ends. CDR1 and CDR2 from the germline V gene are SGHTA and FQGNSA. This CDR3 comprises 13 residues. The CDR3 coding sequence is TGTGCCAGCGATGAACAAGTTCGGGGGGGCTACACCTTC. Residues: CASDEQVRGGYTF.